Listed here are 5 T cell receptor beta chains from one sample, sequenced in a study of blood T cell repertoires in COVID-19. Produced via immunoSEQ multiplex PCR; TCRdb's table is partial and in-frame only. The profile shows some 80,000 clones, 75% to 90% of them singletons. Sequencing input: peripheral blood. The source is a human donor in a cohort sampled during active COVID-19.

CDR3 in amino acids: CASSQSSGTDTQYF. In DNA form, the CDR3 reads TGTGCCAGCAGCCAATCGTCGGGGACAGATACGCAGTATTTT. The chain uses TRBV16 and TRBJ2-3, with D maybe TRBD2 (5 bases). With 0 bases removed from V and 3 bases from J, the gap between germline ends came to 7 bases. Per the germline V gene, CDR1 is KGHSY and CDR2 is FQNENV. The CDR3 is made up of 14 amino acids.

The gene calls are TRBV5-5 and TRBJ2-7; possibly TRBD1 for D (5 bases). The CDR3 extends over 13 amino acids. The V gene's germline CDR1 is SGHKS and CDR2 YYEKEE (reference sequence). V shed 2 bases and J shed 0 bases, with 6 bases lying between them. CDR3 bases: TGTGCCAGCAGCTTCAGGGCCTCCTACGAGCAGTACTTC. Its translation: CASSFRASYEQYF.

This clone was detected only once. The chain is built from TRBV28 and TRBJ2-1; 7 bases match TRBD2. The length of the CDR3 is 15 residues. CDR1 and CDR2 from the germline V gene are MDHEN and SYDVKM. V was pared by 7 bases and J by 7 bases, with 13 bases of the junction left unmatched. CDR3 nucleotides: TGTGCCAGCAAAAAGTGGGGGGGAGAAAGGAATGAGCAGTTCTTC. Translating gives CASKKWGGERNEQFF. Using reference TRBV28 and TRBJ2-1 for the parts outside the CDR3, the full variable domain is DVKVTQSSRYLVKRTGEKVFLECVQDMDHENMFWYRQDPGLGLRLIYFSYDVKMKEKGDIPEGYSVSREKKERFSLILESASTNQTSMYLCASKKWGGERNEQFFGPGTRLTVL.

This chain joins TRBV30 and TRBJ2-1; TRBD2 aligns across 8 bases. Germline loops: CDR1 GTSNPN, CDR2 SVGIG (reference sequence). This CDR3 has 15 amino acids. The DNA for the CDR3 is TGTGGATCCGGGGGGGACTCAAGCTCCTACAATGAGCAGTTCTTC. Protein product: CGSGGDSSSYNEQFF.

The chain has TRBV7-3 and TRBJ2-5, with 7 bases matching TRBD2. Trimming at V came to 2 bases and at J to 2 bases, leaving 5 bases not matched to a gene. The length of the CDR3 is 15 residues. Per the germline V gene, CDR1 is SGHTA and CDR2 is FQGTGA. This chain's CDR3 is CASSLAGGSQETQYF. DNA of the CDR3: TGTGCCAGCAGCTTAGCCGGGGGGAGTCAAGAGACCCAGTACTTC.